The T cell receptor beta chain described here comes from a study of control samples from healthy donors and cancer patients. The assay was immunoSEQ multiplex PCR, and TCRdb's table has in-frame clones only and misses some. The repertoire holds 200,000 to 250,000 clones, roughly 94% seen once, with roughly 1.6% in the top ten. The CDR3 runs to 13 residues. The germline V gene encodes CDR1 SGDLS and CDR2 YYNGEE. Trimming cost V 7 bases and J 7 bases; bases outside gene matches: 5. The receptor's source is a man in his fifties or sixties in good health. The sample taken for sequencing was blood. This sequence joins TRBV9 and TRBJ2-1, with TRBD2 identical over 10 bases. The DNA of the CDR3 is TGTGCCAGCCAGCGGGGGGGGTCGAATGAGCAGTTCTTC. Translated: CASQRGGSNEQFF.